These 23 T cell receptor beta chains came from one sample sequenced in a study of T-cell reconstitution after alpha-beta-depleted transplantation in children. Preparing the TCRbeta library involved the use of unique molecular identifiers. TCRdb reprocessed the PCR reads with MiXCR, giving one entry per CDR3 protein. The sample yields hundreds of thousands of distinct CDR3 sequences, around 15% seen once. This specimen was PBMCs, mostly from graft donor cells, taken 360 days after TCRalphabeta/CD19-depleted stem cell transplant. These receptors originate from a male patient between 2 and 9 years old who had a stem cell transplant for acute lymphoblastic leukemia, so the T cells may come from the graft donor.

This clonotype has only one observation. Being one base from a much bigger clone, this may be a read error. The chain recombines TRBV12-3 or TRBV12-4 with TRBJ2-2; D may be TRBD2 (6 bases). The CDR3 consists of 15 residues. The CDR3 reads CACSFRRGRTGELFF. The CDR3 nucleotides are TGTGCCTGCAGTTTCAGGCGAGGGAGGACCGGGGAGCTGTTTTTT.

This clonotype was counted a single time. J is TRBJ1-5 and V is TRBV27, with 7 bases fitting TRBD1. From germline, CDR1 is MNHEY and CDR2 SMNVEV (reference sequence). This CDR3 is 14 amino acids long. V lost 4 bases to trimming and J lost 5 bases; unmatched junction nucleotides: 5. In DNA, the CDR3 is TGTGCCAGCAGTTCACAGGGGCCGGATCAGCCCCAGCATTTT. Its translation: CASSSQGPDQPQHF.

This clonotype was observed a few times. J is TRBJ2-7 and V is TRBV6-1; no clear D gene. Germline CDR1 MNHNS, CDR2 SASEGT. The CDR3 consists of 14 residues. Trimming shortened V by 7 bases and J by 5 bases, and 18 bases separated the two germline ends. The CDR3 sequence is CASTLTPQGNEQYF. The CDR3 region has the DNA TGTGCCAGCACCCTCACCCCCCAAGGGAACGAGCAGTACTTC.

This clonotype was seen only a few times. The J gene is TRBJ2-1, the V gene TRBV5-1; D uncertain. Germline V gene data show CDR1 as SGHRS and CDR2 as YFSETQ. The CDR3 runs 13 residues. Deletions cut 6 bases from V and 7 bases from J, with 14 bases between. CDR3: CASKEGPWNEQFF. In nucleotides, the CDR3 is TGCGCCAGCAAGGAAGGGCCATGGAATGAGCAGTTCTTC.

This clonotype was found a few times. J is TRBJ2-3 and V is TRBV7-9; tentative D call: TRBD1 (6 bases). The CDR3 is made up of 16 amino acids. V was pared by 0 bases and J by 1 base, with 11 bases between. CDR1 and CDR2 (germline): SEHNR, FQNEAQ (reference sequence). As DNA, the CDR3 is TGTGCCAGCAGCTTAGCCCAGACAGGAGGCACAGATACGCAGTATTTT. It codes for CASSLAQTGGTDTQYF.

V is TRBV28 and J is TRBJ1-5; unclear D gene. The ends were cut back, 5 bases at V and 2 bases at J, with 13 bases in the middle. CDR1 and CDR2 from the germline V gene are MDHEN and SYDVKM. This CDR3 region has 15 residues. CDR3 bases: TGTGCCAGCAGTAGGCCCTCCCGGGGCAATCAGCCCCAGCATTTT. It yields the protein CASSRPSRGNQPQHF.

The J gene is TRBJ1-2, the V gene TRBV6-5, with D perhaps TRBD1 (6 bases). CDR3 length: 16 amino acids. V lost 0 bases, J lost 3 bases, and 14 bases lay in between. The germline V gene encodes CDR1 MNHEY and CDR2 SVGAGI. CDR3 amino acids: CASSYSRRGWDYGYTF. CDR3 sequence (DNA): TGTGCCAGCAGTTACTCCCGCAGGGGATGGGACTATGGCTACACCTTC.

This clonotype was observed a handful of times. The J gene is TRBJ2-6, the V gene TRBV4-2; TRBD2 matches 13 bases. Germline values: CDR1 LGHNA, CDR2 YNFKEQ. The length of the CDR3 is 18 residues. V trimming: 5 bases; J trimming: 0 bases; junction bases outside the gene matches: 4. The CDR3 sequence: CASSTRLAGGSGANVLTF. The DNA for the CDR3 is TGTGCCAGCAGCACCCGACTAGCGGGAGGCTCTGGGGCCAACGTCCTGACTTTC.

In its sample, this clonotype was seen a few times. This sequence joins TRBV20-1 and TRBJ2-2; D is unclear. Germline CDR1 reads DFQATT; CDR2 reads SNEGSKA (reference sequence). The CDR3 has 14 amino acids. V was shortened by 4 bases and J by 3 bases, with 12 bases between the two germline ends. The CDR3 loop reads CSATAPDYTGELFF. The CDR3 DNA reads as TGCAGTGCTACGGCCCCTGATTACACCGGGGAGCTGTTTTTT.

This rearrangement joins TRBV20-1 to TRBJ1-5; D perhaps matches TRBD1 (5 bases). CDR3 length equals 14 residues. Germline V gene data show CDR1 as DFQATT and CDR2 as SNEGSKA (reference sequence). V lost 5 bases, J lost 1 base, and 12 bases lay in between. CDR3 loop: CSAQRGISNQPQHF. The CDR3 DNA is TGCAGTGCTCAAAGGGGTATAAGCAATCAGCCCCAGCATTTT.

This sequence joins TRBV7-2 and TRBJ2-1; D not resolved. V lost 1 base and J lost 4, with 14 bases in between. CDR1 and CDR2 from the germline V gene are SGHTA and FQGNSA. The CDR3 runs 16 residues. The CDR3 here is CASSLGGVAGYNEQFF. CDR3 in DNA: TGTGCCAGCAGCTTAGGTGGGGTAGCCGGGTACAATGAGCAGTTCTTC.

This clonotype has just a few counts. The rearrangement joins TRBV12-3 or TRBV12-4 to TRBJ1-1; maybe TRBD1 (5 bases). Trimming took off 1 base at V and 6 bases at J, with 9 bases between the two ends. The CDR3 is 13 amino acids. Here the CDR3 DNA reads TGTGCCAGCAGTTTAGTCGGGGGACCTGAAGCTTTCTTT. As protein: CASSLVGGPEAFF.

Only a few counts were recorded for this clonotype. The chain couples TRBV7-2 to TRBJ2-7; 7 nucleotides match TRBD2. The germline V gene has CDR1 SGHTA and CDR2 FQGNSA. Losses at the gene ends were 2 bases for V and 3 bases for J; bases not matched to a gene: 7. The CDR3 is 15 amino acids. CDR3 region: CASSLRAGDNYEQYF. The CDR3 coding sequence is TGTGCCAGCAGCTTACGGGCGGGAGACAACTACGAGCAGTACTTC. Together with reference TRBV7-2 and TRBJ2-7, the CDR3 gives the full variable domain: GAGVSQSPSNKVTEKGKDVELRCDPISGHTALYWYRQSLGQGLEFLIYFQGNSAPDKSGLPSDRFSAERTGGSVSTLTIQRTQQEDSAVYLCASSLRAGDNYEQYFGPGTRLTVT.

The table lists this clonotype with many counts. The chain joins TRBV12-3 or TRBV12-4 to TRBJ2-4; 9 nucleotides agree with TRBD2. The CDR3 sequence is 15 residues long. The J segment lost 1 base and the V segment lost 5 bases, leaving 3 bases of the junction unmatched. CDR3: CASSTSGRAKNIQYF. The CDR3 region has the DNA TGTGCCAGCAGTACGAGCGGGAGGGCCAAAAACATTCAGTACTTC.

The genes are TRBV29-1 and TRBJ2-3, with D possibly being TRBD2 (6 bases). The V and J ends lost 5 bases and 2 bases respectively, with 14 bases between them. The CDR3 has 14 residues. Looked up from germline, CDR1 is SQVTM and CDR2 is ANQGSEA. Here the CDR3 DNA reads TGCAGCGTTCATCTAGCGTTGGACACAGATACGCAGTATTTT. Its protein is CSVHLALDTDTQYF.

V and J are TRBV4-2 and TRBJ2-1; 8 nucleotides agree with TRBD2. The trim removed 1 base at V and 6 bases at J, leaving 11 bases unmatched. This CDR3 has 17 residues. CDR1 and CDR2 from the germline V gene are LGHNA and YNFKEQ. Written as DNA, the CDR3 is TGTGCCAGCAGCCAAGGGATTCGGGAGGGCCGGGGCAATGAGCAGTTCTTC. Its protein product is CASSQGIREGRGNEQFF.

This clonotype was detected only a few times. Here the CDR3 reads CASSPDLGDPLYNEQFF. CDR3 sequence (DNA): TGTGCCAGCAGCCCCGATTTGGGTGACCCTCTTTACAATGAGCAGTTCTTC. This rearrangement joins TRBV4-2 to TRBJ2-1; D gene unclear. Germline CDR1 LGHNA, CDR2 YNFKEQ. The ends were cut back, 4 bases at V and 4 bases at J, with 20 bases in the middle. This CDR3 has 17 amino acids.

This clonotype was observed many times. The chain links TRBV6-1 to TRBJ2-7; 8 nucleotides line up with TRBD1. J gave up 2 bases and V 4 bases, and 4 bases lay outside the gene matches. Germline CDR1 MNHNS, CDR2 SASEGT. This CDR3 comprises 14 residues. The CDR3 DNA reads TGTGCCAGCAGTGCCGGGACAGGAGCCTACGAGCAGTACTTC. The encoded protein is CASSAGTGAYEQYF.

The V call is TRBV5-8, the J call TRBJ2-1; 9 nucleotides agree with TRBD2. Germline CDR1 and CDR2: SGHTS and YDEGEE. The ends lost 0 bases at V and 8 bases at J; junction bases unmatched: 6. The CDR3 runs to 15 residues. The CDR3 sequence: CASSLDSGSQDEQFF. Written as DNA, the CDR3 is TGTGCCAGCAGCTTGGATAGCGGGAGTCAGGATGAGCAGTTCTTC.

This clonotype was recorded many times. The rearrangement joins TRBV11-1 to TRBJ1-3; tentatively, D is TRBD1 (5 bases). The CDR3 length is 18 residues. Germline V gene lookup returns CDR1 SGHAT and CDR2 FQDESV (reference sequence). The germline V and J ends were trimmed by 1 base and 0 bases, with 16 bases remaining between them. Here the CDR3 reads CASSLGFGAGSSGNTIYF. The CDR3 nucleotides read TGTGCCAGCAGCTTAGGATTTGGGGCGGGCAGCTCTGGAAACACCATATATTTT.

This clonotype has more than one count but fewer than ten. The CDR3 here is CASSQGANDQPQHF. The DNA of the CDR3 is TGCGCCAGCAGCCAAGGGGCAAACGATCAGCCCCAGCATTTT. The J gene is TRBJ1-5, the V gene TRBV4-1; D uncertain. The V and J ends lost 1 base and 5 bases respectively, with 9 bases between them. This CDR3 is built from 14 residues. Germline assignment: CDR1 MGHRA and CDR2 YSYEKL.

The chain links TRBV28 to TRBJ2-1, with D hard to call. CDR3 length: 15 amino acids. The V end was cut by 5 bases, the J end by 4 bases, with 15 bases between. From germline, CDR1 is MDHEN and CDR2 SYDVKM. This CDR3 is CASSMNGLGYNEQFF. In DNA form, the CDR3 reads TGTGCCAGCAGTATGAACGGCCTAGGTTACAATGAGCAGTTCTTC.

This clonotype was counted only a few times. The chain recombines TRBV5-1 with TRBJ2-7, with TRBD1 matching over 8 bases. Losses at the gene ends were 7 bases for V and 3 bases for J; bases not matched to a gene: 9. The germline V gene encodes CDR1 SGHRS and CDR2 YFSETQ. The CDR3 contains 14 residues. The CDR3 DNA reads as TGCGCCAGCCCCCCGGGGACAGGTGACTACGAGCAGTACTTC. Its translation is CASPPGTGDYEQYF.